Listed below are T cell receptor beta chains from one sample, sequenced in a study of blood T cells in healthy people across ages. TCRdb processed the 5' RACE reads anew with MiXCR; each CDR3 protein has one entry. The sample lists around 800,000 distinct CDR3 sequences, around a quarter occurring once. These data also formed part of another study, on T cells of mothers and their children.

The sequencing sample was made of blood. The receptors derive from a boy aged 5-17 years in good health. Each CDR3 is given with its conserved first and last residue. Each record gives: CDR3 protein, V gene, J gene.

CDR3: CASRPGTGTYGYTF; V: TRBV6-6; J: TRBJ1-2
CDR3: CASSSLGTTSYEQYF; V: TRBV28; J: TRBJ2-7
CDR3: CASSFLRAAQETQYF; V: TRBV28; J: TRBJ2-5
CDR3: CSASTSLTYEQYF; V: TRBV20-1; J: TRBJ2-7
CDR3: CASSPDVETQYF; V: TRBV6-5; J: TRBJ2-5
CDR3: CASSLIQVTGNSPLHF; V: TRBV7-2; J: TRBJ1-6
CDR3: CASRYTSAYNEQFF; V: TRBV7-9; J: TRBJ2-1
CDR3: CASSGPGQGFVDPEAFF; V: TRBV12-3/TRBV12-4; J: TRBJ1-1
CDR3: CASSQEERGGPKPNNEQFF; V: TRBV4-2; J: NA
CDR3: CASSPGLAGGFSSYNEQFF; V: TRBV7-2; J: TRBJ2-1
CDR3: CATSTKGNRFAEQYF; V: TRBV15; J: NA